This T cell receptor beta chain was observed in a study of control samples from healthy donors and cancer patients. Clones were read by immunoSEQ multiplex PCR, and TCRdb kept only the in-frame ones, dropping some. The repertoire consists of approximately 94,000 clones, with about 88% occurring once and the leading ten covering 18%. V gave up 6 bases and J gave up 3 bases, with 8 bases separating them. The germline CDR1 and CDR2 sequences are DFQATT and SNEGSKA (reference sequence). The CDR3 sequence is 11 residues long. The chain employs TRBV20-1 and TRBJ1-1; D gene ambiguous. Sequenced material: blood. The receptor's source is a woman aged 45-60 years in good health. CDR3 DNA: TGCAGTGCCGCCGGAGACACTGAAGCTTTCTTT. This translates into CSAAGDTEAFF.